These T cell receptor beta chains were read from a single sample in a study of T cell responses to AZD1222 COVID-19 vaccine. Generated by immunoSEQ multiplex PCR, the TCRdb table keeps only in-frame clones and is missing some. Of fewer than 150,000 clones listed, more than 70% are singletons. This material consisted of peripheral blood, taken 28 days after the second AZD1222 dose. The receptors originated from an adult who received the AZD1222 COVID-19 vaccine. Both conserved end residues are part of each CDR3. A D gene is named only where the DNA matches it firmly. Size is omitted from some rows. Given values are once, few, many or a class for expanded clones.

CASALAGGNEQFF,TGTGCCAGCGCACTAGCGGGAGGGAATGAGCAGTTCTTC,TRBV7-8,TRBD2,13,-,TRBJ2-1
CASSPQTGEAFF,TGTGCCAGCTCACCACAGACAGGGGAGGCTTTCTTT,TRBV18,TRBD1,12,-,TRBJ1-1
CASSPDRVRFF,TGTGCCAGCAGTCCAGACAGGGTTCGGTTTTTT,TRBV28,TRBD1,11,-,TRBJ1-4
CASSGTGHNYGYTF,TGTGCCAGCAGCGGGACAGGCCATAACTATGGCTACACCTTC,TRBV27,TRBD1,14,-,TRBJ1-2
CASSLAWQETQYF,TGCGCCAGCAGCCTCGCGTGGCAAGAGACCCAGTACTTC,TRBV4-1,-,13,-,TRBJ2-5
CASSLDRALAKNIQYF,TGTGCCAGCAGCTTAGACAGGGCATTAGCCAAAAACATTCAGTACTTC,TRBV7-2,-,16,-,TRBJ2-4
CASSLGGTNTGELFF,TGTGCCAGCAGCTTAGGCGGGACGAACACCGGGGAGCTGTTTTTT,TRBV7-2,-,15,-,TRBJ2-2
CASSFPDSRRSSYNSPLHF,TGTGCCAGCAGTTTCCCGGACTCGAGGCGGAGCTCCTATAATTCACCCCTCCACTTT,TRBV28,-,19,-,TRBJ1-6
CASSFDRTYEQYF,TGTGCCAGCAGCTTCGACAGGACCTACGAGCAGTACTTC,TRBV5-8,-,13,-,TRBJ2-7
CASSIDLVEVELFF,TGTGCCAGTAGTATAGATCTGGTGGAGGTGGAGCTGTTTTTT,TRBV19,-,14,-,TRBJ2-2
CAWGNEKLFF,TGTGCCTGGGGGAATGAAAAACTGTTTTTT,TRBV30,-,10,-,TRBJ1-4
CASSRLVDSLSTGELFF,TGCGCCAGCAGCCGTCTCGTGGACAGCCTTTCCACCGGGGAGCTGTTTTTT,TRBV4-3,-,17,-,TRBJ2-2
CAVLETQYF,TGTGCCGTCTTGGAGACCCAGTACTTC,TRBV27,-,9,-,TRBJ2-5
CASSPGQNTEAFF,TGTGCCAGCAGCCCTGGCCAGAACACTGAAGCTTTCTTT,TRBV3-1/TRBV3-2,-,13,-,TRBJ1-1
CASSPGEGTYGYTF,TGCGCCAGCAGCCCCGGAGAGGGGACCTATGGCTACACCTTC,TRBV4-3,-,14,-,TRBJ1-2
CASSRDSEQYF,TGTGCCAGCAGCCGGGACAGCGAGCAGTACTTC,TRBV5-4,TRBD1,11,-,TRBJ2-7
CASGQGHGYTF,TGTGCCAGCGGACAGGGGCATGGCTACACCTTC,TRBV28,TRBD1,11,-,TRBJ1-2
CASRQGFMGEQYF,TGTGCCAGCAGGCAGGGATTCATGGGAGAGCAGTACTTC,TRBV2,-,13,-,TRBJ2-7
CASSLAGAWNQPQHF,TGTGCCAGCAGCTTGGCGGGGGCTTGGAATCAGCCCCAGCATTTT,TRBV5-6,-,15,-,TRBJ1-5
CASSSRTVDTQYF,TGTGCTAGCAGCTCGCGGACGGTAGATACGCAGTATTTT,TRBV7-7,-,13,few,TRBJ2-3
CASSQDFPATNEKLFF,TGCGCCAGCAGCCAAGATTTCCCAGCAACTAATGAAAAACTGTTTTTT,TRBV4-3,-,16,-,TRBJ1-4
CASSSEKLAGITYEQYF,TGTGCCAGCAGTTCCGAAAAACTAGCGGGTATTACCTACGAGCAGTACTTC,TRBV27,TRBD2,17,-,TRBJ2-7
CASSYSSGQPQHF,TGTGCCAGCAGTTACTCGTCGGGACAGCCCCAGCATTTT,TRBV6-5,-,13,few,TRBJ1-5
CSVTGNTEAFF,TGCAGCGTTACGGGGAACACTGAAGCTTTCTTT,TRBV29-1,-,11,-,TRBJ1-1
CASSTQVFAGNTIYF,TGTGCCAGTAGTACTCAGGTTTTTGCTGGAAACACCATATATTTT,TRBV19,-,15,-,TRBJ1-3
CATTWAPEAFF,TGTGCCACCACATGGGCCCCTGAAGCTTTCTTT,TRBV28,-,11,-,TRBJ1-1
CASSSAAEGIGGYTF,TGTGCCAGCAGCTCCGCTGCCGAGGGGATCGGTGGCTACACCTTC,TRBV7-2,-,15,once,TRBJ1-2
CASTLTSWEPQPQHF,TGTGCCAGCACTCTAACGTCTTGGGAACCTCAGCCCCAGCATTTT,TRBV6-6,-,15,-,TRBJ1-5
CASSIAGEGNEKLFF,TGTGCCAGTAGTATAGCAGGGGAGGGTAATGAAAAACTGTTTTTT,TRBV19,-,15,once,TRBJ1-4
CASSWTGGDTGELFF,TGTGCCAGCAGTTGGACAGGGGGCGACACCGGGGAGCTGTTTTTT,TRBV6-2/TRBV6-3,TRBD1,15,-,TRBJ2-2
CASSQPGQGALYYGYTF,TGTGCCAGCAGCCAGCCGGGACAGGGGGCCCTCTACTATGGCTACACCTTC,TRBV3-1/TRBV3-2,TRBD1,17,-,TRBJ1-2
CASSLNVVMNTEAFF,TGTGCCAGCAGCTTAAATGTGGTCATGAACACTGAAGCTTTCTTT,TRBV7-2,-,15,-,TRBJ1-1
CATRIGQAGQPQHF,TGTGCCACCAGAATCGGACAGGCGGGTCAGCCCCAGCATTTT,TRBV15,TRBD1,14,-,TRBJ1-5
CSAALWRRQFF,TGCAGTGCCGCCCTCTGGCGGAGGCAGTTCTTC,TRBV20-1,-,11,-,TRBJ2-1
CASSLSTSYEQYF,TGTGCCAGCAGCCTATCAACTTCCTACGAGCAGTACTTC,TRBV3-1/TRBV3-2,-,13,-,TRBJ2-7
CASRTAGVPSTDTQYF,TGTGCCAGCAGAACCGCGGGGGTACCAAGCACAGATACGCAGTATTTT,TRBV27,TRBD2,16,-,TRBJ2-3
CASSSRAVQETQYF,TGTGCCAGCAGCTCCCGGGCAGTACAAGAGACCCAGTACTTC,TRBV5-6,-,14,-,TRBJ2-5
CASSYGSIGYTF,TGTGCCAGCAGTTATGGGAGTATCGGCTACACCTTC,TRBV12-3/TRBV12-4,-,12,-,TRBJ1-2
CASISGQMYGYTF,TGTGCCAGCATCTCGGGACAGATGTATGGCTACACCTTC,TRBV28,TRBD1,13,-,TRBJ1-2
CASSLGTPQGTAYGYTF,TGTGCCAGCAGCTTAGGAACACCACAGGGCACCGCCTATGGCTACACCTTC,TRBV7-8,-,17,-,TRBJ1-2
CASSERGYGYTF,TGTGCCAGCAGTGAGAGGGGCTATGGCTACACCTTC,TRBV25-1,-,12,-,TRBJ1-2
CASSDRGTGPTGELFF,TGTGCCAGCAGTGACCGGGGGACAGGTCCGACCGGGGAGCTGTTTTTT,TRBV6-4,TRBD1,16,-,TRBJ2-2
CASSPSRGGGAYEQYF,TGTGCCAGCAGCCCGTCTCGGGGCGGGGGGGCGTACGAGCAGTACTTC,TRBV11-2,TRBD2,16,-,TRBJ2-7
CAARLPSSYEQYF,TGTGCCGCGAGACTCCCAAGCTCCTACGAGCAGTACTTC,TRBV2,-,13,-,TRBJ2-7
CSVEENANEKLFF,TGCAGCGTTGAGGAGAATGCTAATGAAAAACTGTTTTTT,TRBV29-1,-,13,-,TRBJ1-4
CASSLAGTAYEQYF,TGCGCCAGCAGCTTGGCCGGGACAGCCTACGAGCAGTACTTC,TRBV5-1,TRBD1,14,once,TRBJ2-7
CASSPQGKGYEQYF,TGTGCCAGCAGTCCACAGGGTAAAGGCTACGAGCAGTACTTC,TRBV27,-,14,-,TRBJ2-7
CASGLAPETQYF,TGTGCTAGTGGTTTGGCACCAGAGACCCAGTACTTC,TRBV12-5,-,12,-,TRBJ2-5
CASRGPARLGSYEQYF,TGTGCCAGCAGGGGACCTGCTAGGCTGGGCTCCTACGAGCAGTACTTC,TRBV28,-,16,-,TRBJ2-7
CASSQDLKAGVAQHF,TGCGCCAGCAGCCAAGATCTCAAGGCCGGGGTGGCCCAGCATTTT,TRBV4-1,-,15,-,TRBJ1-5
CASSPSSGGADTQYF,TGTGCCAGCAGCCCATCTAGCGGGGGGGCAGATACGCAGTATTTT,TRBV9,TRBD2,15,-,TRBJ2-3
CASSLEETRGNQPQHF,TGCGCCAGCAGCTTGGAGGAAACGAGGGGAAATCAGCCCCAGCATTTT,TRBV5-1,-,16,-,TRBJ1-5
CASSPKSTYGRHYGYTF,TGTGCCAGCAGTCCAAAATCCACATACGGACGGCACTATGGCTACACCTTC,TRBV27,-,17,-,TRBJ1-2